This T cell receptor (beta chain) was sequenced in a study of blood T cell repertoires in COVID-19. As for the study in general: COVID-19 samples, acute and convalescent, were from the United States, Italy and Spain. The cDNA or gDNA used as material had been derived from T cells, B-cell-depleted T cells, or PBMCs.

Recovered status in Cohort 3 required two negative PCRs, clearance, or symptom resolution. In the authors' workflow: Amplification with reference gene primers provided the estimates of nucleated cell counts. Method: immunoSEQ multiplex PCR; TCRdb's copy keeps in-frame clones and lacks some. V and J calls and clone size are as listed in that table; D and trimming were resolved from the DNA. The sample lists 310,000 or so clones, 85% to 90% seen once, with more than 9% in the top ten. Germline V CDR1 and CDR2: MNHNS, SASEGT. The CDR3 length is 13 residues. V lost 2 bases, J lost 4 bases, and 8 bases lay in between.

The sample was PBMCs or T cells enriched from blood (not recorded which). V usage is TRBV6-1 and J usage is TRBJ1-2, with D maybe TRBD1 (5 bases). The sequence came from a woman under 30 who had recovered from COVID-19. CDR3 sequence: CASSEQGSYGYTF. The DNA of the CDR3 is TGTGCCAGCAGTGAACAGGGATCCTATGGCTACACCTTC.